Below, 10 T cell receptor beta chains from the same sample are listed, as sequenced in a study of regulatory T cells in long-lasting Graves disease. Described time point: persistent/refractory GD, antithyroid drugs over 5 years with positive TRAb. Extracted RNA from PBMCs served as the source of the TCR library. Library construction for TCR beta used iRepertoire HTBI primers and Arm-PCR of CDR3 regions. Via MiXCR, TCRdb re-called the multiplex PCR reads, giving one row per CDR3 protein. This sample yields hundreds of thousands of distinct CDR3 sequences, of which around 32% are seen a single time; 40% to 55% belongs to the top ten. Sample: peripheral blood mononuclear cells (PBMCs), taken when the disease was refractory, from a patient treated with antithyroid drugs. Receptors were obtained from a female donor with Graves disease.

The chain employs TRBV12-5 and TRBJ2-3, with TRBD1 identical over 9 bases. The CDR3 extends over 16 amino acids. Germline V gene data show CDR1 as LGHNT and CDR2 as FRNRAP. Trimming took 1 base from V and 3 from J; bases not matched to a gene: 5. This CDR3 is CASGLGTGAITDTQYF. The CDR3 nucleotides are TGTGCTAGTGGTTTGGGGACAGGGGCTATTACAGATACGCAGTATTTT.

This clonotype was counted ten times or more. The J gene is TRBJ2-5, the V gene TRBV12-5; 7 nucleotides match TRBD1. V shed 0 bases, J shed 8 bases, and the junction held 0 bases outside the gene matches. The germline V gene encodes CDR1 LGHNT and CDR2 FRNRAP. This CDR3 region has 12 residues. CDR3 sequence (DNA): TGTGCTAGTGGTTTGGTAGGGGGCACCCAGTACTTC. Its translation: CASGLVGGTQYF.

This clonotype was seen at least ten times. The CDR3 reads CSARGQGGYGYTF. In DNA form, the CDR3 reads TGCAGTGCTAGAGGCCAGGGAGGTTATGGCTACACCTTC. The V call is TRBV20-1, the J call TRBJ1-2; D might be TRBD1 (5 bases). Germline assignment: CDR1 DFQATT and CDR2 SNEGSKA (reference sequence). The CDR3 is made up of 13 amino acids. Trimming took off 1 base at V and 5 bases at J, with 11 bases between the two ends.

This clonotype was observed many times. This chain connects TRBV5-1 to TRBJ2-7; TRBD1 matches at 7 bases. CDR3 length: 15 residues. Germline loops: CDR1 SGHRS, CDR2 YFSETQ. The trim removed 3 bases at V and 3 bases at J, leaving 9 bases unmatched. As DNA, the CDR3 is TGCGCCAGCAGCTCGGGGACAGAGTTTAACTACGAGCAGTACTTC. Translation: CASSSGTEFNYEQYF.

The genes are TRBV2 and TRBJ1-5, with 8 positions matching TRBD1. V shed 4 bases, J shed 2 bases, and the junction held 7 bases outside the gene matches. The CDR3 is 16 residues long. The germline CDR1 and CDR2 sequences are SNHLY and FYNNEI. This chain's CDR3 is CASSGQGNLGNQPQHF. In DNA form, the CDR3 reads TGTGCCAGCAGTGGACAGGGGAACCTCGGCAATCAGCCCCAGCATTTT. Using reference TRBV2 and TRBJ1-5 for the parts outside the CDR3, the full variable domain is EPEVTQTPSHQVTQMGQEVILRCVPISNHLYFYWYRQILGQKVEFLVSFYNNEISEKSEIFDDQFSVERPDGSNFTLKIRSTKLEDSAMYFCASSGQGNLGNQPQHFGDGTRLSIL.

At least ten counts were recorded for this clonotype. The chain carries TRBV29-1 and TRBJ2-7; 13 bases align to TRBD2. The CDR3 is made up of 13 amino acids. The germline V gene has CDR1 SQVTM and CDR2 ANQGSEA. V dropped 7 bases and J dropped 2; count of bases not matched to a gene: 2. DNA for the CDR3: TGCAGCGCCGGGACTAGCGGGACCTACGAGCAGTACTTC. Translated: CSAGTSGTYEQYF.

The chain employs TRBV2 and TRBJ2-5, with 8 bases lining up with TRBD2. Looked up from germline, CDR1 is SNHLY and CDR2 is FYNNEI. Trimming at V came to 3 bases and at J to 4 bases, leaving 4 bases not matched to a gene. The CDR3 extends over 14 amino acids. CDR3 nucleotides: TGTGCCAGCAGTGACGCCCTAGCGGGAGAGACCCAGTACTTC. This translates into CASSDALAGETQYF.

This chain links TRBV20-1 with TRBJ2-5; no clear D gene. The CDR3 contains 12 residues. With 3 bases removed from V and 1 base from J, the gap between germline ends came to 6 bases. The germline V gene encodes CDR1 DFQATT and CDR2 SNEGSKA (reference sequence). CDR3 sequence reads: CSASSSQETQYF. CDR3 sequence (DNA): TGCAGTGCTAGTTCGAGCCAAGAGACCCAGTACTTC.

Worth noting for this clonotype: At one end, the junction sequence differs from germline, possibly due to a read error. The chain combines TRBV12-3 or TRBV12-4 with TRBJ1-2; D possibly corresponds to TRBD1 (5 bases). The CDR3 runs to 17 residues. The CDR3 nucleotides read TGTGCCAGCAGTGCCTTTGGGTGGGGCCGGGAAGAGGATGGCCACACCTTC. Its protein is CASSAFGWGREEDGHTF.

The CDR3 DNA follows: TGTGCCAGCAGCGCACGAGGACTAGCGGGAGGGCAACTTTTCCAGGAGACCCAGTACTTC. It codes for CASSARGLAGGQLFQETQYF. This sequence joins TRBV9 and TRBJ2-5; 15 bases match TRBD2. The V segment lost 3 bases and the J segment 5 bases; nucleotides outside the gene matches: 17. The CDR3 covers 20 residues. The germline CDR1 and CDR2 sequences are SGDLS and YYNGEE.